Each of the 28 T cell receptor beta chains below was sequenced from the same sample in a study of CD8 T cells in Susac syndrome. Reverse transcription of about 0.45 to 1 ug RNA used random hexamers. MiXCR, run by TCRdb on the immunoSEQ multiplex PCR reads, gives a single entry per CDR3 protein. This table holds 110,000 or so distinct CDR3 sequences, 80% to 95% found once. Specimen: CD8+ T cells from PBMCs. These receptors were collected from a human donor in good health.

The V call is TRBV7-2, the J call TRBJ1-2; D remains unclear. CDR1 and CDR2 from the germline V gene are SGHTA and FQGNSA. The CDR3 length is 13 residues. The ends were cut back, 4 bases at V and 2 bases at J, with 8 bases in the middle. In DNA form, the CDR3 reads TGTGCCAGCAGCTCGACCGAGAACTATGGCTACACCTTC. Translating it yields CASSSTENYGYTF.

The rearrangement links TRBV6-6 to TRBJ1-4, with D tentatively TRBD1 (5 bases). V lost 7 bases to trimming and J lost 6 bases, with 12 bases between them. The CDR3 is 13 amino acids. Germline V gives CDR1 MNHNY, CDR2 SVGAGI (reference sequence). This CDR3 reads CASKSGTDEKLFF. The CDR3 DNA follows: TGTGCCAGCAAGTCCGGGACGGATGAAAAACTGTTTTTT.

V usage is TRBV29-1 and J usage is TRBJ2-7; 8 nucleotides match TRBD2. The CDR3 consists of 15 residues. Trimming took 0 bases from V and 2 from J; bases not matched to a gene: 6. The germline V gene has CDR1 SQVTM and CDR2 ANQGSEA. The CDR3 DNA follows: TGCAGCGTTGAAGATCGCGGGAGGTCACCCTACGAGCAGTACTTC. This gives the protein CSVEDRGRSPYEQYF.

CDR3 DNA sequence: TGTGCCAGCAGTTACCAGTATTTAACCTACAATGAGCAGTTCTTC. Amino acid sequence: CASSYQYLTYNEQFF. The chain recombines TRBV6-2 or TRBV6-3 with TRBJ2-1; D unresolved. Trimming shortened V by 2 bases and J by 2 bases, and 10 bases separated the two germline ends. CDR1 is MNHEY, CDR2 SVGEGT, per germline. CDR3 length equals 15 residues.

The genes are TRBV7-9 and TRBJ2-7; the match to TRBD1 covers 11 bases. J lost 6 bases, V lost 2 bases, and 6 bases had no gene match. Germline-derived CDR1 and CDR2 are SEHNR and FQNEAQ (reference sequence). CDR3 length: 15 residues. The CDR3 DNA reads TGTGCCAGCAGCTTAAACGGACAGGGGGCGATCGAGCAGTACTTC. Translation gives CASSLNGQGAIEQYF.

V usage is TRBV13 and J usage is TRBJ1-4, with TRBD1 matching over 10 bases. Germline-derived CDR1 and CDR2 are PRHDT and FYEKMQ (reference sequence). This CDR3 comprises 12 residues. Trimming at V came to 5 bases and at J to 12 bases, leaving 3 bases not matched to a gene. The CDR3 reads CASSRTGGELFF. CDR3 in DNA: TGTGCCAGCAGCCGGACAGGGGGGGAACTGTTTTTT.

The J gene is TRBJ2-1, the V gene TRBV7-9, with 8 bases identical to TRBD1. This CDR3 spans 14 amino acids. The V segment lost 4 bases and the J segment 8 bases; nucleotides outside the gene matches: 7. Germline loops: CDR1 SEHNR, CDR2 FQNEAQ (reference sequence). As DNA, the CDR3 is TGTGCCAGCAGCTCCAGGGGGCCGGGATATGAGCAGTTCTTC. This translates into CASSSRGPGYEQFF.

Only one count was recorded for this clonotype. V usage is TRBV19 and J usage is TRBJ2-1; D may be TRBD1 or TRBD2 (5 bases each). This CDR3 is built from 15 residues. Germline lookup yields CDR1 LNHDA and CDR2 SQIVND (reference sequence). V was cut by 2 bases and J by 6 bases, with 14 bases left in between. The CDR3 here is CASSIPSGTTNEQFF. The CDR3, as DNA: TGTGCCAGTAGTATACCCTCCGGGACCACCAATGAGCAGTTCTTC.

V and J are TRBV20-1 and TRBJ2-1, with TRBD2 matching 8 bases. V dropped 4 bases and J dropped 6; count of bases not matched to a gene: 8. The CDR3 is made up of 14 amino acids. Germline V gives CDR1 DFQATT, CDR2 SNEGSKA (reference sequence). The CDR3 region is CSATSTGTSNEQFF. The CDR3 region has the DNA TGCAGTGCTACCTCAACCGGGACTAGCAATGAGCAGTTCTTC.

This clonotype was observed a single time. The chain combines TRBV19 with TRBJ2-3; D possibly corresponds to TRBD1 (6 bases). Trimming stripped 6 bases from V and 1 base from J, with 17 bases between. CDR3 size: 16 residues. In germline, CDR1 is LNHDA, CDR2 SQIVND (reference sequence). CDR3 DNA: TGTGCCAGTAGCCTCTTTCAGGGGCCCCGCACAGATACGCAGTATTTT. Translation gives CASSLFQGPRTDTQYF. The full variable domain, its missing parts supplied by reference TRBV19 and TRBJ2-3, is DGGITQSPKYLFRKEGQNVTLSCEQNLNHDAMYWYRQDPGQGLRLIYYSQIVNDFQKGDIAEGYSVSREKKESFPLTVTSAQKNPTAFYLCASSLFQGPRTDTQYFGPGTRLTVL.

The rearrangement links TRBV5-1 to TRBJ1-1; D possibly corresponds to TRBD1 (6 bases). The CDR3 contains 13 residues. V gave up 1 base and J gave up 5 bases, with 9 bases separating them. The V gene's germline CDR1 is SGHRS and CDR2 YFSETQ. The CDR3 protein is CASSLTGRTEAFF. DNA of the CDR3: TGCGCCAGCAGCTTGACAGGGAGGACTGAAGCTTTCTTT.

The rearrangement uses TRBV14 and TRBJ2-3, with a possible D match to TRBD2 (5 bases). V lost 0 bases and J 0 bases, leaving 10 bases between the germline ends. This CDR3 is 16 amino acids long. Germline values: CDR1 SGHDN, CDR2 FVKESK. CDR3 region: CASSQDPGLSTDTQYF. CDR3 in DNA: TGTGCCAGCAGCCAAGATCCGGGGTTAAGCACAGATACGCAGTATTTT.

This sequence joins TRBV18 and TRBJ2-4; possible D gene TRBD1, 6 bases. V was shortened by 0 bases and J by 2 bases, with 8 bases between the two germline ends. There are 15 residues in the CDR3. CDR1 and CDR2 (germline): KGHSH, LQKENI. CDR3 loop: CASSPPGQTKNIQYF. In nucleotides, the CDR3 is TGTGCCAGCTCACCACCTGGACAGACCAAAAACATTCAGTACTTC.

The chain joins TRBV12-3 or TRBV12-4 to TRBJ2-1; D call uncertain. Trimming removed 2 bases at V and 7 bases at J, with 9 bases between. The CDR3 consists of 13 residues. The CDR3 DNA reads TGTGCCAGCAGTTTAAATCCTCAGAATGAGCAGTTCTTC. Translation: CASSLNPQNEQFF.

The gene calls are TRBV5-1 and TRBJ2-2; D not resolved. With 3 bases removed from V and 4 bases from J, the gap between germline ends came to 19 bases. Germline-derived CDR1 and CDR2 are SGHRS and YFSETQ. This CDR3 comprises 17 residues. Here the CDR3 reads CASSWSPTGYLTGELFF. For the CDR3, the DNA is TGCGCCAGCAGCTGGAGCCCAACTGGTTATCTCACCGGGGAGCTGTTTTTT.

This clonotype showed up just a few times. Here the CDR3 DNA reads TGTGCCAGCAGCCAAGCGCGATCGGGGCGAACATTCTTT. It encodes CASSQARSGRTFF. The chain joins TRBV3-1 to TRBJ1-1; the D gene is possibly TRBD1 (5 bases). V lost 1 base and J lost 14, with 17 bases in between. The CDR3 is 13 residues long. Germline CDR1 reads LGHDT; CDR2 reads YNNKEL (reference sequence).

V usage is TRBV5-6 and J usage is TRBJ2-5; the D call may be TRBD1 or TRBD2 (6 bases each). Germline CDR1 and CDR2: SGHDT and YYEEEE. Trimming stripped 4 bases from V and 1 base from J, with 11 bases between. CDR3 length: 14 amino acids. CDR3 coding DNA: TGTGCCAGCAGCATAGGGGGGTTCCAAGAGACCCAGTACTTC. It yields the protein CASSIGGFQETQYF. The full variable domain, its missing parts supplied by reference TRBV5-6 and TRBJ2-5, is DAGVTQSPTHLIKTRGQQVTLRCSPKSGHDTVSWYQQALGQGPQFIFQYYEEEERQRGNFPDRFSGHQFPNYSSELNVNALLLGDSALYLCASSIGGFQETQYFGPGTRLLVL.

The rearrangement links TRBV19 to TRBJ1-1; D is unclear. CDR1 is LNHDA and CDR2 is SQIVND in the germline V gene (reference sequence). Trimming cost V 4 bases and J 2 bases, with 8 bases left between them. CDR3 length: 13 residues. CDR3 nucleotides: TGTGCCAGTAGTAGTAACTTTAACACTGAAGCTTTCTTT. Its translation: CASSSNFNTEAFF.

V usage is TRBV27 and J usage is TRBJ2-7, with TRBD1 matching over 8 bases. Looked up from germline, CDR1 is MNHEY and CDR2 is SMNVEV (reference sequence). Trimming cost V 7 bases and J 3 bases; bases outside gene matches: 14. The CDR3 runs 16 residues. CDR3 coding DNA: TGTGCCAGCACCTCATACGACGGGACAGGTGACTACGAGCAGTACTTC. Translation gives CASTSYDGTGDYEQYF.

The gene calls are TRBV29-1 and TRBJ2-5, with D tentatively TRBD2 (5 bases). This CDR3 is built from 15 residues. Trimming pared 6 bases from V and 4 bases from J, leaving 21 bases between. The germline V gene has CDR1 SQVTM and CDR2 ANQGSEA. The CDR3 loop is CSVPSLGGGGETQYF. CDR3 sequence (DNA): TGCAGCGTCCCTTCCCTTGGCGGAGGAGGAGAGACCCAGTACTTC.

The rearrangement joins TRBV7-9 to TRBJ2-7; 11 bases fit TRBD2. CDR1 and CDR2 (germline): SEHNR, FQNEAQ (reference sequence). The CDR3 has 15 residues. J gave up 1 base and V 6 bases, and 5 bases lay outside the gene matches. DNA of the CDR3: TGTGCCAGCAGACCCGGGACTAGCGGATCCTACGAGCAGTACTTC. Translating it yields CASRPGTSGSYEQYF.

The chain employs TRBV6-2 or TRBV6-3 and TRBJ1-6; D remains unclear. Germline CDR1 and CDR2: MNHEY and SVGEGT. Trimming pared 3 bases from V and 11 bases from J, leaving 20 bases between. CDR3 length equals 16 residues. The CDR3 coding sequence is TGTGCCAGCAGTTATAACTCTCGCCGCTTGGCGCCACCCCTCCACTTT. Its translation is CASSYNSRRLAPPLHF.

This clonotype was picked up a small number of times. The V gene is TRBV27, the J gene TRBJ1-2; D unresolved. The germline CDR1 and CDR2 sequences are MNHEY and SMNVEV (reference sequence). V lost 5 bases and J lost 3, with 16 bases in between. The CDR3 length is 15 residues. The CDR3 DNA reads TGTGCCAGCAGTCCGACCCCCACGGGCGACTATGGCTACACCTTC. Its translation: CASSPTPTGDYGYTF.

This clonotype was counted once. V usage is TRBV7-9 and J usage is TRBJ1-2, with 8 bases lining up with TRBD1. This CDR3 contains 12 residues. CDR1 is SEHNR and CDR2 is FQNEAQ in the germline V gene (reference sequence). CDR3 loop: CASLTDRDGYTF. As DNA, the CDR3 is TGTGCTAGTCTAACGGACAGGGATGGCTACACCTTC. Variable domain in full (rest from reference TRBV7-9 and TRBJ1-2): DTGVSQNPRHKITKRGQNVTFRCDPISEHNRLYWYRQTLGQGPEFLTYFQNEAQLEKSRLLSDRFSAERPKGSFSTLEIQRTEQGDSAMYLCASLTDRDGYTFGSGTRLTVV.

The V gene is TRBV7-9, the J gene TRBJ2-7; 7 bases match TRBD2. The CDR3 totals 16 residues. Per germline, CDR1 SEHNR and CDR2 FQNEAQ (reference sequence). Losses at the gene ends were 2 bases for V and 1 base for J; bases not matched to a gene: 8. DNA of the CDR3: TGTGCCAGCAGCTTACCCCCGGGGGGTTTGTCCTACGAGCAGTACTTC. It yields the protein CASSLPPGGLSYEQYF.

The chain is built from TRBV6-1 and TRBJ1-5; D gene ambiguous. Trimming removed 1 base from V and 0 bases from J, with 7 bases in between. CDR1 is MNHNS, CDR2 SASEGT, per germline. The CDR3 consists of 15 residues. The CDR3, as DNA: TGTGCCAGCAGTGAAGGCAGATATAGCAATCAGCCCCAGCATTTT. Translating it yields CASSEGRYSNQPQHF.

This clonotype turned up a few times. The rearrangement links TRBV11-1 to TRBJ1-5, with 7 nucleotides matching TRBD1. J lost 1 base, V lost 1 base, and 1 base had no gene match. The CDR3 has 15 amino acids. Germline values: CDR1 SGHAT, CDR2 FQDESV (reference sequence). CDR3 nucleotide sequence: TGTGCCAGCAGCTTAGGACAGGGAAGCAATCAGCCCCAGCATTTT. This translates into CASSLGQGSNQPQHF.

This clonotype was found once. The chain combines TRBV4-1 with TRBJ2-6; no clear D gene. The germline V gene encodes CDR1 MGHRA and CDR2 YSYEKL. V was clipped by 1 base and J by 2 bases, with 15 bases between them. This CDR3 is 18 amino acids long. The CDR3 here is CASSQGTNGRPGANVLTF. DNA of the CDR3: TGCGCCAGCAGCCAAGGGACGAACGGAAGACCTGGGGCCAACGTCCTGACTTTC.